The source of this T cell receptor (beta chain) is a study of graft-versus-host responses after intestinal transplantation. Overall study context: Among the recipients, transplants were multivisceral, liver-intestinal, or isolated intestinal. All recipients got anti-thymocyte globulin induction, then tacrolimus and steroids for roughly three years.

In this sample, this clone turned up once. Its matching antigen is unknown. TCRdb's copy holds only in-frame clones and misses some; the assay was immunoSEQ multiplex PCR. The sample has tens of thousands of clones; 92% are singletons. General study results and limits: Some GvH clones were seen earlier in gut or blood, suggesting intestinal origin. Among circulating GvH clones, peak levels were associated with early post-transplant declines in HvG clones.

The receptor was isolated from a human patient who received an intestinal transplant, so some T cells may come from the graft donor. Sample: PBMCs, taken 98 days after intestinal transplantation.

The CDR3 nucleotides read TGTGCCAGCAGTTACGGGGGCAGGGGGAGGAACACTGAAGCTTTCTTT. This gives the protein CASSYGGRGRNTEAFF. The chain is built from TRBV6-5 and TRBJ1-1; 7 bases align to TRBD1. The germline V gene encodes CDR1 MNHEY and CDR2 SVGAGI. The length of the CDR3 is 16 residues. Trimming cost V 2 bases and J 1 base; bases outside gene matches: 7.